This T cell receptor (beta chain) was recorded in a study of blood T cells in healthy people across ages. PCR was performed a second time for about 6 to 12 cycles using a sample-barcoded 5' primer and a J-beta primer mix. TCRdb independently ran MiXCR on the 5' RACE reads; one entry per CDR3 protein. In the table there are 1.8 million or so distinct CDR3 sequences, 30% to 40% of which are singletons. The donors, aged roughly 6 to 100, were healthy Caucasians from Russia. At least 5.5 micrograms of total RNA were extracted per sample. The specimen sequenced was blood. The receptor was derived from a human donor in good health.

The chain's CDR3 is CASMTTSGGIDTQYF. As DNA, the CDR3 is TGTGCCAGCATGACGACTAGCGGGGGTATAGATACGCAGTATTTT. This rearrangement joins TRBV7-9 to TRBJ2-3; 12 positions match TRBD2. CDR3 length: 15 amino acids. V shed 7 bases, J shed 5 bases, and the junction held 7 bases outside the gene matches. CDR1 SEHNR and CDR2 FQNEAQ come from the germline V gene (reference sequence).